These 3 T cell receptor beta chains were sequenced from one sample in a study of a mutant IDH1 vaccine in newly diagnosed glioma. The table came from immunoSEQ multiplex PCR; TCRdb's copy has only in-frame clones and leaves some out. The table records 50,000 to 70,000 clones, 74% of them present only once. The time point denotes: week 35, safety follow-up. With topical imiquimod, each dose of the vaccine consisted of 300 ug of mutant IDH1 20-mer peptide. No antigen is known for these receptors. Sequences were derived from PBMCs, sampled from a glioma patient whose treatment included an IDH1 peptide vaccine. These receptors originate from a man aged 50 to 60 with glioma.

V usage is TRBV19 and J usage is TRBJ1-5; D ambiguous. Per germline, CDR1 LNHDA and CDR2 SQIVND (reference sequence). Trimming left V 0 bases short and J 7 bases short, with 7 bases between. CDR3 size: 13 residues. The chain's CDR3 is CASSIDRRQPQHF. The CDR3 DNA sequence: TGTGCCAGTAGTATAGATAGGAGGCAGCCCCAGCATTTT.

The chain is built from TRBV5-5 and TRBJ1-2; D might be TRBD1 (5 bases). V was clipped by 4 bases and J by 4 bases, with 14 bases between them. The length of the CDR3 is 14 residues. The germline V gene encodes CDR1 SGHKS and CDR2 YYEKEE (reference sequence). The CDR3 sequence is CASSAGPGLYGYTF. The CDR3 nucleotides are TGTGCCAGCAGCGCCGGACCAGGGCTCTATGGCTACACCTTC.

This clone was detected only once. This chain joins TRBV6-4 and TRBJ2-1, with no clear D. Germline CDR1 is MRHNA and CDR2 is SNTAGT. The V end lost 2 bases, the J end lost 5 bases, and 4 bases lay between the germline ends. This CDR3 is built from 12 residues. CDR3 nucleotide sequence: TGTGCCAGCAGTGACGGGGACAATGAGCAGTTCTTC. Its translation is CASSDGDNEQFF.